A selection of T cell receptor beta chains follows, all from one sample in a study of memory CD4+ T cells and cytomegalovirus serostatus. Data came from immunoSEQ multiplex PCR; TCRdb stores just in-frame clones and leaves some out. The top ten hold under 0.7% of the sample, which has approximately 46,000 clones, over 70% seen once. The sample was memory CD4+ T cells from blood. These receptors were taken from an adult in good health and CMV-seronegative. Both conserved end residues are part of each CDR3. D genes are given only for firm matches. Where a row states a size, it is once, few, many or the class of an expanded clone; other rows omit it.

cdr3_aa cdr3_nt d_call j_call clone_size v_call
CASSQELGETQYF TGTGCCAGCAGCCAAGAGTTGGGAGAGACCCAGTACTTC NA TRBJ2-5 NA TRBV14
CASSLSGRAAYYGYTF TGTGCCAGCAGTTTATCAGGCAGGGCTGCCTACTATGGCTACACCTTC NA TRBJ1-2 NA TRBV27
CASLLDLKDTQYF TGTGCCAGCTTACTAGACCTTAAAGATACGCAGTATTTT NA TRBJ2-3 NA TRBV11-2
CAISPHRGTWDNEQFF TGTGCCATCAGTCCCCACAGGGGGACCTGGGACAATGAGCAGTTCTTC TRBD1 TRBJ2-1 many TRBV10-3
CASSLQGADPYGYTF TGTGCCAGCAGCTTGCAGGGGGCAGACCCATATGGCTACACCTTC TRBD1 TRBJ1-2 NA TRBV5-6
CASSPLAGGLETQYF TGTGCCAGCAGCCCCCTAGCGGGGGGGCTCGAGACCCAGTACTTC TRBD2 TRBJ2-5 NA TRBV7-2
CASMARGRGPLSSYEQYF TGTGCCAGCATGGCACGGGGCAGGGGGCCCTTAAGCTCCTACGAGCAGTACTTC TRBD1 TRBJ2-7 NA TRBV7-9
CASSLYQETQYF TGTGCCAGCAGCTTGTACCAAGAGACCCAGTACTTC NA TRBJ2-5 NA TRBV7-2
CAISVRNTEAFF TGTGCCATCAGTGTGCGGAACACTGAAGCTTTCTTT NA TRBJ1-1 once TRBV10-3
CASSLVVGAEAFF TGCGCCAGCAGCTTGGTTGTGGGGGCTGAAGCTTTCTTT NA TRBJ1-1 NA TRBV5-1
CASSEAPQGGLPQHF TGTGCCAGCAGTGAAGCCCCCCAGGGGGGGTTGCCCCAGCATTTT TRBD1 TRBJ1-5 NA TRBV2
CASSLESGRGSPLHF TGTGCCAGCAGCTTAGAATCGGGTAGGGGTTCACCCCTCCACTTT NA TRBJ1-6 NA TRBV7-2
CAWSGTTEGYTF TGTGCCTGGAGTGGAACAACCGAGGGCTACACCTTC NA TRBJ1-2 NA TRBV30
CASSLGYQGMHGYTF TGTGCCAGCAGTTTAGGATACCAGGGGATGCATGGCTACACCTTC NA TRBJ1-2 NA TRBV28
CASRITGELFF TGTGCCAGCAGAATCACCGGGGAGCTGTTTTTT NA TRBJ2-2 NA TRBV2
CASSAEYGYTF TGTGCCAGCAGTGCCGAGTATGGCTACACCTTC NA TRBJ1-2 NA TRBV25-1
CASSFGGASRDTQYF TGTGCCAGCAGCTTCGGGGGGGCCAGTCGAGATACGCAGTATTTT TRBD2 TRBJ2-3 few TRBV7-2
CASSLVGDTQYF TGTGCCAGCAGTTTAGTCGGGGATACGCAGTATTTT NA TRBJ2-3 NA TRBV7-9
CASSLERSGSTDTQYF TGTGCCAGCAGCTTGGAACGGTCAGGCAGCACAGATACGCAGTATTTT NA TRBJ2-3 once TRBV5-4
CASSPMRKGQIYEQYF TGCGCCAGCAGCCCGATGCGTAAAGGACAGATCTACGAGCAGTACTTC NA TRBJ2-7 few TRBV5-1
CASSWAGGSGANVLTF TGTGCCAGCAGTTGGGCGGGGGGCTCTGGGGCCAACGTCCTGACTTTC TRBD2 TRBJ2-6 NA TRBV6-5
CASSPDISNEKLFF TGTGCCAGCTCTCCCGACATCTCTAATGAAAAACTGTTTTTT NA TRBJ1-4 NA TRBV18
CASSILSRGRNTIYF TGTGCCAGTAGTATATTGAGCCGCGGTCGAAACACCATATATTTT NA TRBJ1-3 once TRBV19
CASSIFGRGDTGELFF TGTGCCAGTAGTATTTTTGGCCGTGGGGACACCGGGGAGCTGTTTTTT NA TRBJ2-2 NA TRBV19
CASNARGTYEQYF TGTGCCAGCAACGCAAGAGGTACCTACGAGCAGTACTTC NA TRBJ2-7 NA TRBV6-5
CASSQEGGGGSYNEQFF TGTGCCAGCAGCCAAGAGGGGGGCGGGGGATCCTACAATGAGCAGTTCTTC NA TRBJ2-1 NA TRBV4-2
CASAGGGSQETQYF TGTGCCAGCGCGGGGGGGGGCAGCCAAGAGACCCAGTACTTC TRBD2 TRBJ2-5 NA TRBV6-1
CAISEGGPLGYTF TGTGCCATCAGTGAGGGGGGACCGCTGGGCTACACCTTC NA TRBJ1-2 NA TRBV10-3
CASIVAGNEQFF TGTGCCAGCATCGTAGCGGGCAATGAGCAGTTCTTC TRBD2 TRBJ2-1 NA TRBV2
CASSGGIGTPNEKLFF TGTGCCAGCAGTGGAGGAATCGGGACACCGAATGAAAAACTGTTTTTT NA TRBJ1-4 NA TRBV2
CASSLTATDQETQYF TGTGCCAGCAGCTTGACCGCGACAGACCAAGAGACCCAGTACTTC NA TRBJ2-5 NA TRBV7-2
CASSLRVHNSPLHF TGTGCCAGCAGCTTGAGGGTGCATAATTCACCCCTCCACTTT NA TRBJ1-6 NA TRBV5-6
CASSRTRWAGELFF TGTGCCAGCAGCCGCACACGATGGGCCGGGGAGCTGTTTTTT NA TRBJ2-2 NA TRBV7-8
CAISAQGAQGEAFF TGTGCCATCAGTGCACAGGGGGCGCAGGGTGAAGCTTTCTTT TRBD1 TRBJ1-1 few TRBV10-3
CASSPAPTSGGATEQFF TGCGCCAGCAGCCCCGCTCCAACTAGCGGGGGGGCCACTGAGCAGTTCTTC TRBD2 TRBJ2-1 NA TRBV5-1
CASSFGSRTYGYTF TGTGCCAGCAGCTTCGGGAGTCGAACCTATGGCTACACCTTC NA TRBJ1-2 NA TRBV5-8
CASSGGGNQPQHF TGTGCTAGCAGTGGCGGGGGCAATCAGCCCCAGCATTTT NA TRBJ1-5 NA TRBV25-1
CASSQAGTAINTEAFF TGTGCCAGCAGCCAGGCTGGGACAGCAATTAACACTGAAGCTTTCTTT TRBD1 TRBJ1-1 NA TRBV4-2
CATQISTGTYEQYF TGTGCCACCCAAATCTCGACAGGTACCTACGAGCAGTACTTC NA TRBJ2-7 once TRBV10-3
CASSPSRDRGTNEKLFF TGCGCCAGCAGCCCGTCCCGGGACAGGGGAACTAATGAAAAACTGTTTTTT TRBD1 TRBJ1-4 NA TRBV5-1
CASSQDHPSDYGYTF TGTGCCAGCAGCCAAGATCATCCCAGCGACTATGGCTACACCTTC NA TRBJ1-2 NA TRBV4-2
CASSPAVRSEETQYF TGTGCCAGTAGTCCCGCGGTAAGGTCCGAAGAGACCCAGTACTTC NA TRBJ2-5 NA TRBV19
CASSPFGTGELFF TGTGCCAGCAGCCCCTTTGGGACCGGGGAGCTGTTTTTT NA TRBJ2-2 NA TRBV14